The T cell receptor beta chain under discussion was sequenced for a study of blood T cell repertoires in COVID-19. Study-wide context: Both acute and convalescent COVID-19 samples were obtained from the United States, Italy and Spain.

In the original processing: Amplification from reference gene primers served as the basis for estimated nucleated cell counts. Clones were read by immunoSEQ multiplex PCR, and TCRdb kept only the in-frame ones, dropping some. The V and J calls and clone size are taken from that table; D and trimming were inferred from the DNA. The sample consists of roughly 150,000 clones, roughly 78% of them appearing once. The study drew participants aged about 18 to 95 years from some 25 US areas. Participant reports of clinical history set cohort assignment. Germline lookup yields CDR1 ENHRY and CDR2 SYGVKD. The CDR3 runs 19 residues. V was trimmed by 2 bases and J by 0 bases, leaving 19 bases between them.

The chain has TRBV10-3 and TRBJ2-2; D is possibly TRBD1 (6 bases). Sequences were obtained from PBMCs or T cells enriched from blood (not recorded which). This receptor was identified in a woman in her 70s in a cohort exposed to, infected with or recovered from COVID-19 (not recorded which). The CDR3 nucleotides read TGTGCCATCAGTGAGCCCCCCGGATTGACAGGTTCGAACACCGGGGAGCTGTTTTTT. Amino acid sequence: CAISEPPGLTGSNTGELFF.